This TCR beta chain was retrieved from a study of regulatory T cells in long-lasting Graves disease. Both iRepertoire HTBI primers and Arm-PCR of CDR3 regions were used to build the TCR beta libraries. TCRdb called the multiplex PCR reads again in MiXCR, with one record for every CDR3 protein. The sample carries 380,000 or so distinct CDR3 sequences, about a sixth recorded once. Findings of the study overall: Those with persistent Graves' had less TCR diversity than newly diagnosed patients. TRBV28, TRBJ1-2 and TRBJ2-5 emerged as the favored segments in persistent disease.

The time point denotes: newly diagnosed GD, antithyroid drugs for less than 3 months. RNA extracted from PBMCs served as the sequencing template. An endocrinology unit in Xi'an, China, supplied the patients. CDR3 length: 13 residues. V was shortened by 0 bases and J by 7 bases, with 10 bases between the two germline ends. CDR1 and CDR2 (germline): MNHEY, SVGAGI. This clonotype was recorded a few times. The antigen is not known. These sequences were also reported in another study, on T cells in Graves' hyperthyroidism and ophthalmopathy. That source notes: Diagnoses rested on clinical symptoms, serum thyroxine and TRAb, thyroid ultrasound and orbital computed tomography.

The V gene is TRBV6-5, the J gene TRBJ2-7; possibly TRBD2 for D (5 bases). The sample in question was peripheral blood mononuclear cells (PBMCs), obtained at new diagnosis, from a patient treated with antithyroid drugs. The sequence was collected from a woman under 30 with Graves disease. CDR3 nucleotide sequence: TGTGCCAGCAGTTACTCCGGGGTCGGTGAGCAGTACTTC. Translated, it gives CASSYSGVGEQYF.